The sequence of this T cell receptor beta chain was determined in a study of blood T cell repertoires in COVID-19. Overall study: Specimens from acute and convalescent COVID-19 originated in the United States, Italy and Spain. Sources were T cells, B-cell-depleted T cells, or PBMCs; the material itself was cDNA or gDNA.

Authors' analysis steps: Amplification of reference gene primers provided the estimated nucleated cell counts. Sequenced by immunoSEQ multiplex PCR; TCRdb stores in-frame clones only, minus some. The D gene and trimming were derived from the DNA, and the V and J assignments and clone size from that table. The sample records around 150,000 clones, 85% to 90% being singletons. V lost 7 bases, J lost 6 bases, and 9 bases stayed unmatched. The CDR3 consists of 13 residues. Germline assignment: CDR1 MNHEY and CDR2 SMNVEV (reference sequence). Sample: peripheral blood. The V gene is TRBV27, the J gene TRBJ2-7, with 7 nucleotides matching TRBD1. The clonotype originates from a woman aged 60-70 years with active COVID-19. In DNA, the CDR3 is TGTGCCAGCACAGCCGCAGGGGGTGTCGAGCAGTACTTC. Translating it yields CASTAAGGVEQYF.